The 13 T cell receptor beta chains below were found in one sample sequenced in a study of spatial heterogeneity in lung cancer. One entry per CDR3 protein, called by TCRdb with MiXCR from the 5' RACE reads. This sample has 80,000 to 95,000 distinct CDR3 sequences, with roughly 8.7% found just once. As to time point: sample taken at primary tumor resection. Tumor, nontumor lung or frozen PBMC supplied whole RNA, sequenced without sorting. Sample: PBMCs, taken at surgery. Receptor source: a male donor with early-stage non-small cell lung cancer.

The CDR3 sequence is CASRDPGRETQYF. CDR3 sequence (DNA): TGTGCCAGCAGAGACCCGGGCCGAGAGACCCAGTACTTC. The chain carries TRBV6-2 or TRBV6-3 and TRBJ2-5; D ambiguous. Germline CDR1 and CDR2: MNHEY and SVGEGT. This CDR3 is built from 13 residues. V lost 6 bases and J 4 bases, leaving 12 bases between the germline ends.

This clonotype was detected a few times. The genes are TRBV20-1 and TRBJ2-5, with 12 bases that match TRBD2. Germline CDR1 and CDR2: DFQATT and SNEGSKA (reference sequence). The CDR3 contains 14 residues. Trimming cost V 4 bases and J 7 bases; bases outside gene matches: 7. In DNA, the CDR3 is TGCAGTGCTACTCTAGCGGGGGGGCCGGGGACCCAGTACTTC. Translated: CSATLAGGPGTQYF.

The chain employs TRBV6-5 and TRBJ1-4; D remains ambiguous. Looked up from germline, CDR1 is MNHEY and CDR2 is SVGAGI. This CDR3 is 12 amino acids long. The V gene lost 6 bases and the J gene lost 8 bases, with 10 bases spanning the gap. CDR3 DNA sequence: TGTGCCAGCAGAAGAGGACGGGAAAAACTGTTTTTT. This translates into CASRRGREKLFF.

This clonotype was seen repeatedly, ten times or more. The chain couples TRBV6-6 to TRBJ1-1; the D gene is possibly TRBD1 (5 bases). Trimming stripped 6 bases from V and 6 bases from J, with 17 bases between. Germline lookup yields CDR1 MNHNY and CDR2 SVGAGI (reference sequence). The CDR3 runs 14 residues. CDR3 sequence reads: CASSRGSRVSEAFF. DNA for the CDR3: TGTGCCAGCAGCCGGGGGTCCAGGGTCTCTGAAGCTTTCTTT.

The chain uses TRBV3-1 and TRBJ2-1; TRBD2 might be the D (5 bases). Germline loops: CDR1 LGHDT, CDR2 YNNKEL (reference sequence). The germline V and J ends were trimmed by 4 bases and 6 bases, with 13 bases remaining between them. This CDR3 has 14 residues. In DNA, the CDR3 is TGTGCCAGCAGCCCACGGACTCGCTCCAATGAGCAGTTCTTC. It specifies CASSPRTRSNEQFF.

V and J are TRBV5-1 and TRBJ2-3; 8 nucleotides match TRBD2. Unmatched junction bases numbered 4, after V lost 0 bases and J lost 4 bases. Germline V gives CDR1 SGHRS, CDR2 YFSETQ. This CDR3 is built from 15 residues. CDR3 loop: CASSLEVGRADTQYF. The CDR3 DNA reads TGCGCCAGCAGCTTGGAGGTCGGGAGGGCAGATACGCAGTATTTT.

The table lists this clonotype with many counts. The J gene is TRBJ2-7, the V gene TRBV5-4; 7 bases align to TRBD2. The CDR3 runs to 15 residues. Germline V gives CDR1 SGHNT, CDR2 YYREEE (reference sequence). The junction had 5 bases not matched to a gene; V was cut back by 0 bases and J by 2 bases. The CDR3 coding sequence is TGTGCCAGCAGCTTGGGAGCGGGGATTGCCTACGAGCAGTACTTC. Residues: CASSLGAGIAYEQYF.

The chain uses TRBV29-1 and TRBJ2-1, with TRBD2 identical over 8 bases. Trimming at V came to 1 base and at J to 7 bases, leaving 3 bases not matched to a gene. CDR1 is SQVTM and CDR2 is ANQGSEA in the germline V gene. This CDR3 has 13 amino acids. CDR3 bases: TGCAGCGTTGAAGGACTAGCGAGTAATGAGCAGTTCTTC. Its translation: CSVEGLASNEQFF.

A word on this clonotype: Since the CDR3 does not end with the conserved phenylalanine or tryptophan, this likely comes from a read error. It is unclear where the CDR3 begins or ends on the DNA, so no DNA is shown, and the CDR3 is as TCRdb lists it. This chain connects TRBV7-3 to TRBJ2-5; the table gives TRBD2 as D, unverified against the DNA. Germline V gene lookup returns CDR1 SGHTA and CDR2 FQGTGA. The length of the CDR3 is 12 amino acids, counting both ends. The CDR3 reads CASSLISTGVLL.

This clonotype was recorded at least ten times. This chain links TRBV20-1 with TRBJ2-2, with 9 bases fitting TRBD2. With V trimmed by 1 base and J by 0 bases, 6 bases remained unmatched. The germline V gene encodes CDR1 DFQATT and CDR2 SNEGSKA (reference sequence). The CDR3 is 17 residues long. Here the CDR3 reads CSARAASGKANTGELFF. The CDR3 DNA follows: TGCAGTGCTAGAGCCGCTAGCGGGAAGGCGAACACCGGGGAGCTGTTTTTT.

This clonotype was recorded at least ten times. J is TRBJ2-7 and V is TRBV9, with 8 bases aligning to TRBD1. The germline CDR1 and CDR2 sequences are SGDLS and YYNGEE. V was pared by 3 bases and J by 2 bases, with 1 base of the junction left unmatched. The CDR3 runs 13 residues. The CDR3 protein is CASSAGQAYEQYF. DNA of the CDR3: TGTGCCAGCAGCGCGGGACAGGCCTACGAGCAGTACTTC.

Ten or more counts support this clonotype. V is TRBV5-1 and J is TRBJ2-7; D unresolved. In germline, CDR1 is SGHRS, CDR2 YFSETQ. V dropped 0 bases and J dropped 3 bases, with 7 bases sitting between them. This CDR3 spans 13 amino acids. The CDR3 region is CASSLGLGYEQYF. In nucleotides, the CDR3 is TGCGCCAGCAGCTTGGGATTAGGCTACGAGCAGTACTTC.

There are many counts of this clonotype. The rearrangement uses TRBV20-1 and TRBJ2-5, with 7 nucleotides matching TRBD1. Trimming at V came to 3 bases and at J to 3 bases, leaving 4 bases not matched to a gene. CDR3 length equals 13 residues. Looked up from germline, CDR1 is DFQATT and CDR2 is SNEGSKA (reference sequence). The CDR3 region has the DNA TGCAGTGCTAGCCCCGACAGGGAAGAGACCCAGTACTTC. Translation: CSASPDREETQYF.